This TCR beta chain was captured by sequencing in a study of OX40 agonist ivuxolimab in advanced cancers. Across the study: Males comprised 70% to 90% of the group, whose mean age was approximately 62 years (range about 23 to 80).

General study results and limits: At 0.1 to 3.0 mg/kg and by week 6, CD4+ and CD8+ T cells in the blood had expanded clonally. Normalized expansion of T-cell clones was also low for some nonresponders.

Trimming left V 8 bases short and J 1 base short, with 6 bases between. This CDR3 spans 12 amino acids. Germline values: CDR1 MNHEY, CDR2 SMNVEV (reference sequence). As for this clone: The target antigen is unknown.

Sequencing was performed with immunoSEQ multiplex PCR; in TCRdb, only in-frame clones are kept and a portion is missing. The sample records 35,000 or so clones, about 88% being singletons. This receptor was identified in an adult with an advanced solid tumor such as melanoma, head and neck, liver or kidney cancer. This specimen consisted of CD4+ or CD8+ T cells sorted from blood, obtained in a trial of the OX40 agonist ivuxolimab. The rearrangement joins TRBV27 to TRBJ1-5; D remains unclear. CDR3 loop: CASSRSNQPQHF. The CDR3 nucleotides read TGTGCCAGCTCCAGAAGCAATCAGCCCCAGCATTTT.